These 29 T cell receptor beta chains share one sample of origin, sequenced in a study of T cells after yellow fever vaccination. TCRdb redid the calling of the 5' RACE reads with MiXCR, one entry per CDR3 protein. The sample has approximately 350,000 distinct CDR3 sequences; approximately 10% are singletons. Specimen: PBMCs, collected on the day of the first yellow fever vaccination. These TCRs come from a man in his late teens or twenties who received the YFV17D yellow fever vaccine.

Here the CDR3 reads CASSVLAGVNEQFF. CDR3 nucleotides: TGCGCCAGCAGTGTTCTAGCGGGGGTCAATGAGCAGTTCTTC. The chain joins TRBV10-2 to TRBJ2-1, with 10 bases aligning to TRBD2. The CDR3 loop spans 14 amino acids. The J segment lost 6 bases and the V segment lost 4 bases, leaving 3 bases of the junction unmatched. From germline, CDR1 is WSHSY and CDR2 SAAADI.

The V and J genes are TRBV7-8 and TRBJ2-1; perhaps TRBD2 as D (5 bases). Germline CDR1 reads SGHVS; CDR2 reads FQNEAQ. The CDR3 length is 15 residues. V gave up 2 bases and J gave up 0 bases, with 8 bases separating them. CDR3: CASSLSRGSYNEQFF. The CDR3 DNA reads as TGTGCCAGCAGCTTAAGCCGGGGCTCCTACAATGAGCAGTTCTTC.

V is TRBV19 and J is TRBJ2-5; TRBD2 is a possible D gene (6 bases). V lost 5 bases and J 4 bases, leaving 11 bases between the germline ends. Germline assignment: CDR1 LNHDA and CDR2 SQIVND (reference sequence). The CDR3 extends over 13 amino acids. The CDR3 protein is CASSLTRGETQYF. CDR3 in DNA: TGTGCCAGTAGTTTAACGCGGGGAGAGACCCAGTACTTC.

Many counts were recorded for this clonotype. V and J are TRBV14 and TRBJ2-1; D ambiguous. In germline, CDR1 is SGHDN, CDR2 FVKESK. The CDR3 runs to 13 residues. Trimming left V 1 base short and J 15 bases short, with 16 bases between. The CDR3 sequence: CASSQGYVIPAFF. Written as DNA, the CDR3 is TGTGCCAGCAGCCAAGGTTACGTCATCCCTGCGTTCTTC. Filled out from reference TRBV14 and TRBJ2-1, the complete variable domain reads EAGVTQFPSHSVIEKGQTVTLRCDPISGHDNLYWYRRVMGKEIKFLLHFVKESKQDESGMPNNRFLAERTGGTYSTLKVQPAELEDSGVYFCASSQGYVIPAFFGPGTRLTVL.

This clonotype occurred many times. The V and J genes are TRBV3-1 and TRBJ1-6; the D gene is possibly TRBD1 (5 bases). The germline V gene encodes CDR1 LGHDT and CDR2 YNNKEL (reference sequence). This CDR3 has 15 residues. V lost 6 bases to trimming and J lost 7 bases, with 16 bases between them. This chain's CDR3 is CASSPPAGTNSPLHF. The CDR3 nucleotides read TGTGCCAGCAGTCCACCAGCGGGGACGAATTCACCCCTCCACTTT.

This clonotype was recorded many times. The chain carries TRBV11-2 and TRBJ2-2; D perhaps matches TRBD1 (5 bases). CDR1 is SGHAT, CDR2 FQNNGV, per germline. The CDR3 spans 13 residues. The V gene lost 3 bases and the J gene lost 5 bases, with 7 bases spanning the gap. CDR3 sequence: CASSFQGTGELFF. The CDR3 DNA follows: TGTGCCAGCAGCTTCCAGGGTACCGGGGAGCTGTTTTTT. Together with reference TRBV11-2 and TRBJ2-2, the CDR3 gives the full variable domain: EAGVAQSPRYKIIEKRQSVAFWCNPISGHATLYWYQQILGQGPKLLIQFQNNGVVDDSQLPKDRFSAERLKGVDSTLKIQPAKLEDSAVYLCASSFQGTGELFFGEGSRLTVL.

V usage is TRBV7-9 and J usage is TRBJ2-3, with 10 positions matching TRBD2. Germline assignment: CDR1 SEHNR and CDR2 FQNEAQ (reference sequence). The CDR3 is made up of 13 amino acids. Trimming at V came to 5 bases and at J to 8 bases, leaving 4 bases not matched to a gene. In DNA, the CDR3 is TGTGCCAGCAGCCAATTAGCGGGAGGTACGCAGTATTTT. It is translated as CASSQLAGGTQYF.

A few counts support this clonotype. This chain joins TRBV6-2 or TRBV6-3 and TRBJ1-1, with TRBD1 as a possible D gene (5 bases). Germline V lookup: CDR1 MNHEY, CDR2 SVGEGT. The CDR3 loop spans 14 amino acids. Trimming shortened V by 6 bases and J by 5 bases, and 16 bases separated the two germline ends. CDR3 in DNA: TGTGCCAGCAGACCACGGGGGGGAAGGACTGAAGCTTTCTTT. Residues: CASRPRGGRTEAFF.

The sample holds a few counts of this clonotype. CDR3 region: CASSTWEGTYEQYF. CDR3 bases: TGTGCCAGCAGTACGTGGGAGGGTACCTACGAGCAGTACTTC. This rearrangement joins TRBV11-2 to TRBJ2-7, with TRBD2 matching 7 bases. The CDR3 extends over 14 amino acids. The V segment lost 6 bases and the J segment 2 bases; nucleotides outside the gene matches: 7. Germline assignment: CDR1 SGHAT and CDR2 FQNNGV.

This clonotype has more than one count but fewer than ten. The rearrangement uses TRBV20-1 and TRBJ2-3; D ambiguous. The germline V gene has CDR1 DFQATT and CDR2 SNEGSKA (reference sequence). This CDR3 is built from 13 residues. V dropped 3 bases and J dropped 4 bases, with 11 bases sitting between them. The CDR3 nucleotides read TGCAGTGCTAGGAATTCCGGTTCAGATACGCAGTATTTT. This encodes CSARNSGSDTQYF.

This clonotype was detected only a few times. This chain links TRBV12-3 or TRBV12-4 with TRBJ2-7, with D unclear. Deletions cut 3 bases from V and 0 bases from J, with 12 bases between. This CDR3 spans 15 amino acids. The DNA for the CDR3 is TGTGCCAGCAGTTTCGGCCCGCCCATCTCCTACGAGCAGTACTTC. Translated, it gives CASSFGPPISYEQYF.

This clonotype occurred a few times. The chain recombines TRBV5-6 with TRBJ2-5; the match to TRBD2 covers 9 bases. CDR1 is SGHDT and CDR2 is YYEEEE in the germline V gene. The V and J ends lost 6 bases and 5 bases, in that order; junction bases with no gene match: 26. The length of the CDR3 is 20 residues. CDR3 sequence (DNA): TGTGCCAGCAACTCTGAGAGAAGTGCTAGCGGGGACGATTTCGGGGAGACCCAGTACTTC. Amino acids: CASNSERSASGDDFGETQYF.

The V call is TRBV7-2, the J call TRBJ2-2; D not resolved. The CDR3 consists of 15 residues. Trimming shortened V by 1 base and J by 6 bases, and 12 bases separated the two germline ends. Germline CDR1 and CDR2: SGHTA and FQGNSA. CDR3 bases: TGTGCCAGCAGCTTAGGGCCCTACACCGCCGGGGAGCTGTTTTTT. Its translation is CASSLGPYTAGELFF.

This clonotype was seen only a few times. The chain carries TRBV5-1 and TRBJ2-5; D may match TRBD1 or TRBD2 (6 bases each). V was clipped by 5 bases and J by 4 bases, with 15 bases between them. Germline V gene sequence: CDR1 SGHRS, CDR2 YFSETQ. This CDR3 spans 14 amino acids. The CDR3, as DNA: TGCGCCAGCAGGCCCCCAGGAGGGGGAGAGACCCAGTACTTC. As protein: CASRPPGGGETQYF.

This clonotype has a handful of counts. This chain links TRBV4-1 with TRBJ2-7; 12 bases align to TRBD2. The CDR3 is 15 residues long. The V gene end was trimmed by 2 bases and the J gene end by 6 bases; junction bases not matched to a gene: 5. CDR1 MGHRA and CDR2 YSYEKL come from the germline V gene. CDR3 sequence reads: CASSQRLAGVGEQYV. CDR3 nucleotides: TGCGCCAGCAGCCAAAGACTAGCGGGGGTGGGCGAGCAGTACGTC.

The V call is TRBV28, the J call TRBJ2-7; the match to TRBD2 covers 8 bases. The CDR3 has 15 amino acids. V shed 3 bases and J 2 bases; nucleotides not matched to a gene: 6. The germline CDR1 and CDR2 sequences are MDHEN and SYDVKM. The CDR3 DNA follows: TGTGCCAGCAGTTTGGCAAGCGGGGGTGCCTACGAGCAGTACGTC. This gives the protein CASSLASGGAYEQYV.

The V gene is TRBV4-1, the J gene TRBJ2-2; 10 bases match TRBD2. The ends lost 1 base at V and 0 bases at J; junction bases unmatched: 5. The CDR3 is made up of 18 amino acids. Germline V lookup: CDR1 MGHRA, CDR2 YSYEKL. CDR3 DNA: TGCGCCAGCAGCCAAGTTCCTAGCGGGGGAGCGAACACCGGGGAGCTGTTTTTT. As protein: CASSQVPSGGANTGELFF.

This clonotype was counted a few times. The rearrangement uses TRBV9 and TRBJ1-1; D is unclear. CDR1 SGDLS and CDR2 YYNGEE come from the germline V gene. This CDR3 is 13 amino acids long. V was clipped by 0 bases and J by 1 base, with 4 bases between them. The CDR3 region has the DNA TGTGCCAGCAGCGTAGAGGAGAACACTGAAGCTTTCTTT. Residues: CASSVEENTEAFF.

There are a few counts of this clonotype. This rearrangement joins TRBV10-3 to TRBJ1-4; a weak D match, TRBD1 (5 bases). The CDR3 totals 14 residues. In germline, CDR1 is ENHRY, CDR2 SYGVKD. The ends were cut back, 8 bases at V and 8 bases at J, with 18 bases in the middle. CDR3 nucleotides: TGTGCCATCTCCCGGGCGTCGGGGGACGAAAAACTGTTTTTT. The encoded protein is CAISRASGDEKLFF.

This clonotype was detected only a few times. The V gene is TRBV20-1, the J gene TRBJ2-7; D gene uncertain. V lost 4 bases to trimming and J lost 0 bases, with 10 bases between them. The CDR3 spans 13 residues. CDR1 and CDR2 (germline): DFQATT, SNEGSKA (reference sequence). The CDR3 spells CSATDRGSYEQYV. The CDR3 DNA sequence: TGCAGTGCTACCGATCGTGGCTCCTACGAGCAGTACGTC.

This clonotype showed up just a few times. V usage is TRBV27 and J usage is TRBJ2-7; TRBD1 matches at 9 bases. Trimming took 5 bases from V and 3 from J; bases not matched to a gene: 5. The CDR3 runs 14 residues. CDR1 is MNHEY and CDR2 is SMNVEV in the germline V gene (reference sequence). The CDR3 DNA reads TGTGCCAGCAGTCCTGGGACAGGGATCTACGAGCAGTACGTC. Protein product: CASSPGTGIYEQYV.

This clonotype came up a few times. This rearrangement joins TRBV5-5 to TRBJ2-5, with D uncertain. Trimming pared 2 bases from V and 5 bases from J, leaving 16 bases between. Per the germline V gene, CDR1 is SGHKS and CDR2 is YYEKEE (reference sequence). This CDR3 contains 15 residues. CDR3 DNA sequence: TGTGCCAGCAGCTTTATCCTCAGCAGATCCGAGACCCAGTACTTC. This translates into CASSFILSRSETQYF.

The J gene is TRBJ2-7, the V gene TRBV7-2, with 8 bases matching TRBD2. V dropped 1 base and J dropped 0; count of bases not matched to a gene: 5. This CDR3 has 16 residues. Germline V gene data show CDR1 as SGHTA and CDR2 as FQGNSA. The CDR3 here is CASSLVSGTSSYEQYV. The CDR3 region has the DNA TGTGCCAGCAGCTTAGTCTCAGGGACTAGCTCCTACGAGCAGTACGTC.

The V and J genes are TRBV5-5 and TRBJ2-6; D is possibly TRBD1 or TRBD2 (5 bases each). This CDR3 region has 17 residues. Between the trimmed V and J ends, which lost 6 bases and 4 bases, there was a span of 20 bases. Germline values: CDR1 SGHKS, CDR2 YYEKEE (reference sequence). The CDR3 is CASTPGTYVSGANVLTF. CDR3 nucleotide sequence: TGTGCCAGCACCCCTGGGACCTATGTTTCGGGGGCCAACGTCCTGACTTTC.

This clonotype was seen only a few times. The gene calls are TRBV20-1 and TRBJ2-7, with D possibly being TRBD2 (6 bases). V shed 3 bases and J shed 3 bases, with 12 bases lying between them. Germline V CDR1 and CDR2: DFQATT, SNEGSKA (reference sequence). The CDR3 runs 13 residues. The CDR3 protein is CSASYRGGYEQYF. CDR3 DNA sequence: TGCAGTGCTAGTTATAGGGGAGGCTACGAGCAGTACTTC.

The chain carries TRBV21-1 and TRBJ2-3; the D segment call TRBD1 is taken from the table without a DNA check. TRBV21-1 is a pseudogene segment. The CDR3 is made up of 15 amino acids. Written as DNA, the CDR3 is TGTGCCAGCAGACCCCGGGACAGAGAAGCAGATACGCAGTATTTT. Amino acids: CASRPRDREADTQYF.

This clonotype has more than one count but fewer than ten. The CDR3 loop is CSVDGVGGRNYGYTF. In DNA, the CDR3 is TGCAGCGTTGATGGGGTCGGGGGCCGGAACTATGGCTACACCTTC. The chain uses TRBV29-1 and TRBJ1-2; D possibly corresponds to TRBD1 (6 bases). CDR1 is SQVTM, CDR2 ANQGSEA, per germline. With 3 bases removed from V and 2 bases from J, the gap between germline ends came to 16 bases. The length of the CDR3 is 15 residues.

This clonotype has a handful of counts. CDR3 residues: CASSYDPGLAGNTGELFF. CDR3 DNA sequence: TGTGCCAGCAGCTACGACCCGGGACTAGCGGGCAACACCGGGGAGCTGTTTTTT. The chain uses TRBV7-8 and TRBJ2-2; TRBD2 matches 12 bases. This CDR3 has 18 amino acids. V lost 4 bases, J lost 2 bases, and 8 bases stayed unmatched. Germline V gene lookup returns CDR1 SGHVS and CDR2 FQNEAQ.

The genes are TRBV11-2 and TRBJ2-7; D is perhaps TRBD1 (6 bases). V lost 4 bases to trimming and J lost 6 bases, with 10 bases between them. CDR1 is SGHAT, CDR2 FQNNGV, per germline. The length of the CDR3 is 12 residues. The CDR3 nucleotides read TGTGCCAGCAGCTCCAGGGGTTCCGAGCAGTACTTC. Translating gives CASSSRGSEQYF.